This T cell receptor (beta chain) was captured by sequencing in a study of shared clonotypes between healthy human individuals. Study-level information: Contributing individuals were two females and three males aged 18 to 49.

Adults of Caucasian background living in Nashville, Tennessee made up all donors. Study conclusions and caveats: A reduction in generation probabilities was seen for non-shared clonotypes relative to those shared by all four donors.

Clones were sequenced by immunoSEQ multiplex PCR, and TCRdb holds only the in-frame ones, with some missing. The data show more than 400,000 clones, roughly 95% seen once. The CDR3 contains 19 residues. Germline CDR1 reads SEHNR; CDR2 reads FQNEAQ (reference sequence). The J segment lost 1 base and the V segment lost 4 bases, leaving 17 bases of the junction unmatched. For this clone: The antigen remains unidentified.

The sequenced sample consisted of naive CD4+ T cells sorted from blood. The subset denotes: CD45RA+ positively selected. The clonotype originates from a woman in her 30s in good health. The chain links TRBV7-9 to TRBJ2-5, with 8 bases identical to TRBD2. The CDR3 DNA follows: TGTGCCAGCAGCTCCCCGGTTGCGGGAGGCCATACGGGCCAAGAGACCCAGTACTTC. It is translated as CASSSPVAGGHTGQETQYF.